Ten or more counts support the clone carrying this TCR beta chain. TCRdb processed the RT-PCR reads anew with MiXCR; each CDR3 protein has one entry. The sample shows 550,000 to 750,000 distinct CDR3 sequences, 13% to 15% of them seen only once. The ends lost 1 base at V and 3 bases at J; junction bases unmatched: 1. The CDR3 totals 14 residues. CDR1 is DFQATT and CDR2 is SNEGSKA in the germline V gene (reference sequence). J is TRBJ2-7 and V is TRBV20-1; 12 bases fit TRBD2. The material sequenced was memory CD4+ T cells from blood. This receptor was taken from a female donor in good health, serving as a healthy control. CDR3 protein: CSARGTSGIYEQYF. The CDR3 coding sequence is TGCAGTGCTAGAGGGACTAGCGGGATCTACGAGCAGTACTTC.